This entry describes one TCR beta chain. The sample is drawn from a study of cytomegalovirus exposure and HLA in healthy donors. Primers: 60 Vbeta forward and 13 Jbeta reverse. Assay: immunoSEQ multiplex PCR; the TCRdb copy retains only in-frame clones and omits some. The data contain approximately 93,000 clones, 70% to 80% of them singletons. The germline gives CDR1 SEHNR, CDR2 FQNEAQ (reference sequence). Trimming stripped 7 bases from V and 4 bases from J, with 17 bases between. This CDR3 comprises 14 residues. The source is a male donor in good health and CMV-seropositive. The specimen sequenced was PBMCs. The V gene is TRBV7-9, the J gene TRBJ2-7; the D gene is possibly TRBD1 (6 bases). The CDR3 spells CASIAYPTGYEQYF. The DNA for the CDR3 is TGTGCCAGCATCGCTTACCCGACAGGTTACGAGCAGTACTTC.